This TCR beta chain was documented in a study of cytomegalovirus exposure and HLA in healthy donors. For the study at large: A later analysis reported the approximately 120 validation repertoires used the same platform as the 550 to 800 first-cohort repertoires. Study conclusions and caveats: Roughly 170 TCR beta chains were listed as cytomegalovirus-associated. It was reported that the classifier diagnosed cytomegalovirus status with high specificity and sensitivity in both the original and validation cohorts. TCR sequences were mostly rare, though some public TCRs occurred in many donors.

With respect to this clone: Its antigen remains unknown.

Sequenced by immunoSEQ multiplex PCR; TCRdb stores in-frame clones only, minus some. This sample has fewer than 90,000 clones; almost 85% occur once, and the top ten carry about 12%. This CDR3 comprises 18 residues. Germline loops: CDR1 SGHVS, CDR2 FQNEAQ. V lost 0 bases and J 2 bases, leaving 17 bases between the germline ends. The sample comprised PBMCs. This TCR was recovered from a woman aged 18-30 years in good health and CMV-seropositive. The rearrangement links TRBV7-8 to TRBJ1-5, with D unclear. This CDR3 reads CASSLARQRESGNQPQHF. As DNA, the CDR3 is TGTGCCAGCAGCTTAGCGAGGCAGCGCGAGTCTGGCAATCAGCCCCAGCATTTT.